The 14 T cell receptor beta chains reported below all come from one sample, sequenced in a study of T cell repertoires in cytomegalovirus infection. MiXCR, run by TCRdb on the reads, gives a single entry per CDR3 protein. The table shows hundreds of thousands of distinct CDR3 sequences, with approximately 10% occurring only once. The sequencing sample was made of PBMCs. The receptors here all came from a human donor in good health (CMV status not recorded). Some clones in this sample may be carry-over from other donors' samples.

The DNA for the CDR3 is TGTGCCACCAGTGAACTGGCCGGGGGGGGGAGCTACAATGAGCAGTTCTTC. Protein sequence: CATSELAGGGSYNEQFF. The V and J genes are TRBV24-1 and TRBJ2-1, with TRBD2 identical over 8 bases. The CDR3 is 17 amino acids. V gave up 4 bases and J gave up 3 bases; unmatched junction bases: 10. Germline CDR1 KGHDR, CDR2 SFDVKD.

This clonotype was recorded many times. The CDR3 is CASSSLHGSYQPQHF. The CDR3 bases are TGTGCCAGCAGTTCGCTCCACGGATCTTATCAGCCCCAGCATTTT. The rearrangement links TRBV28 to TRBJ1-5; no reliable D call. The CDR3 is 15 residues long. The germline V gene has CDR1 MDHEN and CDR2 SYDVKM. Trimming took off 4 bases at V and 5 bases at J, with 15 bases between the two ends. Looking up the rest from reference TRBV28 and TRBJ1-5 gives the full variable domain: DVKVTQSSRYLVKRTGEKVFLECVQDMDHENMFWYRQDPGLGLRLIYFSYDVKMKEKGDIPEGYSVSREKKERFSLILESASTNQTSMYLCASSSLHGSYQPQHFGDGTRLSIL.

This clonotype has at least ten counts. The rearrangement links TRBV4-1 to TRBJ2-3, with D maybe TRBD2 (5 bases). Germline CDR1 reads MGHRA; CDR2 reads YSYEKL. With 0 bases removed from V and 5 bases from J, the gap between germline ends came to 15 bases. The length of the CDR3 is 16 residues. Written as DNA, the CDR3 is TGCGCCAGCAGCCAAGATTACACCCGAGGGAGAGATACGCAGTATTTT. It yields the protein CASSQDYTRGRDTQYF.

In its sample, this clonotype was seen many times. The genes are TRBV6-2 or TRBV6-3 and TRBJ2-7; tentatively, D is TRBD1 (7 bases). The length of the CDR3 is 14 residues. The V end lost 5 bases, the J end lost 5 bases, and 16 bases lay between the germline ends. The V gene's germline CDR1 is MNHEY and CDR2 SVGEGT. The CDR3 DNA sequence: TGTGCCAGCAGTCCAGTCGACAGGGAGGACGAGCAGTACTTC. This gives the protein CASSPVDREDEQYF.

The sample holds many counts of this clonotype. J is TRBJ1-4 and V is TRBV20-1, with 8 bases aligning to TRBD1. Losses at the gene ends were 5 bases for V and 5 bases for J; bases not matched to a gene: 4. CDR3 length equals 13 residues. Germline lookup yields CDR1 DFQATT and CDR2 SNEGSKA (reference sequence). The CDR3 protein is CSADRGLNEKLFF. The CDR3 DNA sequence: TGCAGTGCTGACAGGGGATTGAATGAAAAACTGTTTTTT.

The chain couples TRBV12-3 or TRBV12-4 to TRBJ2-7; TRBD1 matches at 8 bases. The J segment lost 6 bases and the V segment lost 8 bases, leaving 9 bases of the junction unmatched. The CDR3 length is 13 residues. CDR3 sequence: CASSRTGPLEQYV. DNA of the CDR3: TGTGCCAGCTCCCGGACAGGGCCTCTCGAGCAGTACGTC.

This clonotype was seen ten or more times. DNA of the CDR3: TGTGCCAGCATATCAACGGGGAAGACAGGAGTAAAGCACGAGCAGTACGTC. Translation gives CASISTGKTGVKHEQYV. V is TRBV6-2 or TRBV6-3 and J is TRBJ2-7; a weak D match, TRBD1 (6 bases). CDR3 length equals 17 residues. V shed 7 bases and J shed 5 bases, with 27 bases lying between them. In germline, CDR1 is MNHEY, CDR2 SVGEGT.

This clonotype was seen ten or more times. The chain couples TRBV28 to TRBJ1-5, with D possibly TRBD1 on 6 matching bases. The CDR3 runs 14 residues. The germline V gene has CDR1 MDHEN and CDR2 SYDVKM. Trimming removed 4 bases at V and 2 bases at J, with 9 bases between. CDR3 in amino acids: CASSSRGGNQPQHF. The CDR3 DNA reads as TGTGCCAGCAGTTCCAGGGGAGGCAATCAGCCCCAGCATTTT.

This clonotype occurred a few times. This chain connects TRBV15 to TRBJ2-7; 7 nucleotides agree with TRBD1. The length of the CDR3 is 20 residues. Trimming at V came to 0 bases and at J to 1 base, leaving 18 bases not matched to a gene. Germline assignment: CDR1 LNHNV and CDR2 YYDKDF (reference sequence). The CDR3 nucleotides are TGTGCCACCAGCAGAGATCTGGTTACCGGAACAGGGGAAAGGTCCTACGAGCAGTACGTC. As protein: CATSRDLVTGTGERSYEQYV.

There are many counts of this clonotype. V and J are TRBV28 and TRBJ2-1, with 8 positions matching TRBD1. V dropped 8 bases and J dropped 4; count of bases not matched to a gene: 10. There are 15 residues in the CDR3. Germline V gene data show CDR1 as MDHEN and CDR2 as SYDVKM. The CDR3 coding sequence is TGTGCCAGCGTTGCTGGGGACAGGTTATACAATGAGCAGTTCTTC. Translating it yields CASVAGDRLYNEQFF.

The chain couples TRBV29-1 to TRBJ2-1, with 7 positions matching TRBD1. Per the germline V gene, CDR1 is SQVTM and CDR2 is ANQGSEA. This CDR3 spans 15 amino acids. V lost 8 bases to trimming and J lost 2 bases; unmatched junction nucleotides: 12. The chain's CDR3 is CSWEGRDSPYNEQFF. The CDR3 DNA sequence: TGCAGCTGGGAAGGCCGGGACAGTCCCTACAATGAGCAGTTCTTC.

This clonotype was observed at least ten times. This sequence joins TRBV20-1 and TRBJ1-5, with D possibly matching TRBD1 (6 bases). The V gene's germline CDR1 is DFQATT and CDR2 SNEGSKA (reference sequence). The CDR3 contains 13 residues. V shed 1 base and J shed 7 bases, with 11 bases lying between them. Written as DNA, the CDR3 is TGCAGTGCTAGAGGGGGGAGGGGGCAGCCCCAGCATTTT. Its translation: CSARGGRGQPQHF.

This clonotype was counted ten times or more. CDR3 residues: CASSWTGRELFF. DNA for the CDR3: TGTGCCAGCAGTTGGACAGGGCGGGAGCTGTTTTTT. The rearrangement uses TRBV28 and TRBJ2-2; 8 bases map to TRBD1. The CDR3 runs to 12 residues. The V gene's germline CDR1 is MDHEN and CDR2 SYDVKM. Germline trimming cut 4 bases from V and 9 bases from J; bases unmatched to any gene: 1. The entire variable domain, with the rest obtained from reference TRBV28 and TRBJ2-2, is as follows: DVKVTQSSRYLVKRTGEKVFLECVQDMDHENMFWYRQDPGLGLRLIYFSYDVKMKEKGDIPEGYSVSREKKERFSLILESASTNQTSMYLCASSWTGRELFFGEGSRLTVL.

A few counts support this clonotype. The V call is TRBV4-1, the J call TRBJ1-3, with a weak D call TRBD1 (6 bases). CDR3 length equals 17 residues. Germline V gene sequence: CDR1 MGHRA, CDR2 YSYEKL. Trimming removed 4 bases from V and 3 bases from J, with 19 bases in between. The CDR3 is CASSRPTRGAIGNTIYF. The CDR3 nucleotides read TGCGCCAGCAGCCGACCAACCAGGGGTGCTATTGGAAACACCATATATTTT.